The sample holds many counts of the clone carrying this T cell receptor beta chain. The data derive from a study of human T cells and chemical hapten exposure. Unique molecular identifiers were affixed to discrete cDNA molecules within the library. Original processing notes: Sample-level TCR yields exhibited a median of approximately 96,000, with a range of about 20,000 to 750,000. TCRdb analysed the reads with MiXCR anew, one entry per CDR3 protein. V and J calls and clone size were set by TCRdb, not the authors. Of around 120,000 distinct CDR3 sequences detected, 8.5% appear once; the ten largest clones hold around 1.4%. The starting material, unfractionated whole blood, was used for total RNA extraction. V was shortened by 4 bases and J by 4 bases, with 10 bases between the two germline ends. The CDR3 runs to 13 residues.

The chain recombines TRBV12-3 or TRBV12-4 with TRBJ2-5; tentative D call: TRBD2 (5 bases). The TCR originated in a human donor in good health. Some clones in this sample may be carry-over from other donors' samples. Sequenced: whole blood. CDR3 region: CASSSPEGETQYF. The CDR3 DNA sequence: TGTGCCAGCAGTTCTCCTGAGGGAGAGACCCAGTACTTC.